The clone carrying this TCR beta chain has only a few counts. Its specificity is unknown. After constant-region reverse-primer amplification, full-length variable regions underwent semi-nested PCR with Nested Universal Primer A. In TCRdb, the 5' RACE reads were re-called with MiXCR into one record per CDR3 protein. Here the sample spans nearly 40,000 distinct CDR3 sequences, approximately 17% being singletons. Findings and caveats of the study: The larger cohort examined one V-J beta rearrangement, not whole repertoires. The TCR gene usage of tumor memory CD4+ T cells clustered together with blood and lymph node memory CD4+ cells and with lymph node naive CD4+ cells. Tumor Tregs overlapped most with tumor, then blood, naive CD4+ cells.

CDR1 is SEHNR and CDR2 is FQNEAQ in the germline V gene (reference sequence). V gave up 5 bases and J gave up 0 bases, with 4 bases separating them. The CDR3 consists of 12 residues. Material for sequencing was naive CD4+ T cells sorted from a lymph node. Noted subset: naive CD4+ T cells, CD4+CD45RA+CD25-. This sequence joins TRBV7-9 and TRBJ2-5; D is unresolved. The sequence was obtained from a female donor with breast cancer. The CDR3: CASSQYQETQYF. In DNA, the CDR3 is TGTGCCAGCAGCCAGTACCAAGAGACCCAGTACTTC. The full variable domain, rest sourced from reference TRBV7-9 and TRBJ2-5, is DTGVSQNPRHKITKRGQNVTFRCDPISEHNRLYWYRQTLGQGPEFLTYFQNEAQLEKSRLLSDRFSAERPKGSFSTLEIQRTEQGDSAMYLCASSQYQETQYFGPGTRLLVL.